This TCR beta chain was retrieved from a study of blood T cells in healthy people across ages (dated by TCRdb to 2015 to 2017). Looking at the study overall: In model experiments, template switching captured about one uniquely barcoded TCR beta cDNA molecule for every two T cells. Age-related changes in TCR beta repertoire diversity were measured in the study by deep sequencing normalized with unique cDNA molecular identifiers. For two donors (one aged 18 to 29 and one aged 80 or older), the study analyzed two additional independent replicas of 1 million unique cDNA reads from the same blood draw. To avoid experimental bias, donors of different ages were distributed randomly across sequencing lanes. Four age groups were formed from the donors: young (average roughly 15 years), middle-aged (around 41), aged (about 62) and long-lived (roughly 81). Results and caveats for the whole study, not just this receptor: Estimates of total diversity from one million sequenced T cells were regarded as lower bounds and underestimates. As age increased, observed TCR beta diversity per million T cells dropped in a roughly linear way, and a significant reduction was already evident by age approximately 40. Donor CMV infection status was unknown, potentially confounding age-related changes in expanded clonotypes. There was a strong correlation between observed TCR beta diversity and the percentage of naive T cells measured by flow cytometry. Compared with the aged group, the long-lived group had more naive CD4+ T cells, fewer expanded clones and increased TCR diversity, a pattern suggesting age selection. Bulk unsorted PBMC profiling prevented conclusive comparison of naive and antigen-experienced compartments.

The CDR3 goes from the cysteine to the phenylalanine over 15 residues. The DNA shown is the 45-base CDR3, in frame from base 1. Taken from the germline V gene, the CDR1 and CDR2 loops are MGHRA and YSYEKL. V trim: 5 bases; J trim: 2 bases; unmatched bases: 7. Library creation used 5' RACE. These reads were obtained on an Illumina HiSeq 2500. A second PCR of about 6 to 12 cycles was performed with a sample-barcoded 5' primer and a J-beta primer mix. A template-switch 5' adaptor carrying 12 random nucleotides introduced a unique molecular identifier onto each TCR beta cDNA molecule. Each sample yielded at least 3 million CDR3-containing paired-end reads. First-strand cDNA synthesis was performed from all RNA using the Mint cDNA synthesis kit, with priming by a TRBC-specific oligonucleotide. Following uracil-DNA glycosylase treatment, a first 18-cycle PCR with universal primers M1SS and BC2_uni_R was performed on all cDNA. The authors processed their data as follows. For normalization, 1 million high-quality reads, each with a distinct molecular identifier, were randomly selected from each sample. Reads sharing molecular identifiers were discarded rather than binned into consensus sequences. CDR3 identification, clonotype clustering and error correction used MiTCR with a Q25 quality threshold and the strictest error-elimination algorithm. A nonparametric unseen species model with Euler transformation was used to estimate lower-bound total TCR beta diversity. TCRdb reprocessing: public reads trimmed at Q25 with fastp, clones called with MiXCR, in-frame beta chains kept. Records with the same CDR3 protein are collapsed into one entry carrying the most frequent genes and DNA. The V and J calls, along with clone size, are taken from TCRdb and not from the paper's own processing. Present in this sample are around 800,000 distinct CDR3 sequences, roughly 53% of which were seen just once. The ten largest make up about 38% of the sample.

About this clonotype: What this receptor recognizes is not known. This sequence may be a read error, since a much larger clone differs from it by one base.

The donors were roughly 39 Caucasian individuals from Russia, aged roughly 6 to 90 years, who were systemically healthy. Each donor gave approximately 9.4 milliliters of peripheral blood, drawn into EDTA-treated Vacutainer tubes. Ficoll-Paque density-gradient centrifugation was used to isolate PBMCs, with at least 6.5 million per sample. Total RNA was extracted from PBMCs with Trizol reagent, with at least 5 micrograms obtained per sample. For every donor, flow cytometry on a PBMC aliquot measured the percentage of naive CD45RAhigh/CD27high T cells. Sequencing was carried out using blood. This sequence originates from a man older than 75 in good health. The rearrangement joined TRBV4-1 to TRBJ2-7, and 9 junctional nucleotides match TRBD2. The CDR3 region has the sequence CASSTATSGTYEQYF. The DNA reads as follows: TGCGCCAGCAGCACTGCGACTAGCGGAACCTACGAGCAGTACTTC.